This T cell receptor (beta chain) was sequenced during a study of shared T cell receptors in the human thymus. Trimming took off 1 base at V and 3 bases at J, with 13 bases between the two ends. The V gene's germline CDR1 is SGHDN and CDR2 FVKESK. The CDR3 consists of 17 residues. Clones were read by immunoSEQ multiplex PCR, and TCRdb kept only the in-frame ones, dropping some. The table lists hundreds of thousands of clones, more than 75% of them singletons. This same sample was also taken into another study, of human thymus T cells. That work states: Corrective heart surgery yielded the resections from which the thymus tissue came. There were highly overlapping thymic repertoires among unrelated individuals, as related research reported.

The sequenced sample consisted of thymocytes. The clonotype comes from a boy in the first two years of life with a congenital heart defect. The rearrangement joins TRBV14 to TRBJ1-6, with D perhaps TRBD1 (5 bases). DNA for the CDR3: TGTGCCAGCAGCCAAGGAAGGAAGGGGAACTATAATTCACCCCTCCACTTT. This sequence encodes CASSQGRKGNYNSPLHF.